These 25 T cell receptor beta chains share one sample of origin, sequenced in a study of shared clonotypes between healthy human individuals. Naive CD8 populations comprised CD45RO-negative cells positively selected for CCR7, excluding terminally differentiated effector memory CD45RA+ cells. The repertoire was sequenced with immunoSEQ multiplex PCR; TCRdb's copy has only in-frame clones and lacks some. Found here are millions of clones, roughly 94% of them singletons; the top ten hold around 1.1%. Sequences were obtained from naive CD8+ T cells sorted from blood. The source of these receptors is a man aged 18 to 30 in good health.

The chain joins TRBV21-1 to TRBJ2-7. TRBV21-1 is a pseudogene locus. The CDR3 is 16 amino acids. The CDR3 region has the DNA TGTGCCAGCAGCAAGAAGGTGCCAACTGGCTCCTACGAGCAGTACTTC. It is translated as CASSKKVPTGSYEQYF.

V gene TRBV7-9 combines with J gene TRBJ2-7, with D tentatively TRBD2 (5 bases). Germline assignment: CDR1 SEHNR and CDR2 FQNEAQ (reference sequence). V was trimmed by 5 bases and J by 0 bases, leaving 14 bases between them. CDR3 length: 15 amino acids. CDR3 in DNA: TGTGCCAGCAGCCTCGAGGGCCCCTTCTCCTACGAGCAGTACTTC. Amino acids: CASSLEGPFSYEQYF.

V usage is TRBV25-1 and J usage is TRBJ2-7; D might be TRBD1 (5 bases). From germline, CDR1 is MGHDK and CDR2 SYGVNS. The V end lost 2 bases, the J end lost 4 bases, and 9 bases lay between the germline ends. This CDR3 has 13 amino acids. CDR3 DNA sequence: TGTGCCAGCAGTGAACAGACAGCTTACGAGCAGTACTTC. Translating it yields CASSEQTAYEQYF.

This clone appeared once. The chain employs TRBV7-9 and TRBJ2-3; 8 nucleotides line up with TRBD2. Germline CDR1 and CDR2: SEHNR and FQNEAQ (reference sequence). V gave up 1 base and J gave up 4 bases; unmatched junction bases: 7. This CDR3 spans 16 amino acids. CDR3 DNA: TGTGCCAGCAGCTTAGTTTCCAGCGGGAGCGCAGATACGCAGTATTTT. It yields the protein CASSLVSSGSADTQYF. Complete variable domain (other parts from reference TRBV7-9 and TRBJ2-3): DTGVSQNPRHKITKRGQNVTFRCDPISEHNRLYWYRQTLGQGPEFLTYFQNEAQLEKSRLLSDRFSAERPKGSFSTLEIQRTEQGDSAMYLCASSLVSSGSADTQYFGPGTRLTVL.

This clone was recorded only once. This chain uses TRBV2 with TRBJ2-2, with no clear D. The V gene's germline CDR1 is SNHLY and CDR2 FYNNEI. Between the trimmed V and J ends, which lost 7 bases and 3 bases, there was a span of 3 bases. This CDR3 contains 11 residues. The DNA for the CDR3 is TGTGCCAGCACCTACACCGGGGAGCTGTTTTTT. It specifies CASTYTGELFF.

The chain carries TRBV13 and TRBJ1-1, with 9 positions matching TRBD1. Germline V lookup: CDR1 PRHDT, CDR2 FYEKMQ (reference sequence). The CDR3 consists of 15 residues. The V and J ends lost 5 bases and 5 bases, in that order; junction bases with no gene match: 9. The CDR3 here is CASSHNRGLGTEAFF. The CDR3 bases are TGTGCCAGCAGCCATAACAGGGGGCTGGGGACTGAAGCTTTCTTT.

The rearrangement joins TRBV6-5 to TRBJ2-5; 8 nucleotides align to TRBD2. The CDR3 spans 16 residues. Germline-derived CDR1 and CDR2 are MNHEY and SVGAGI. V lost 2 bases to trimming and J lost 5 bases; unmatched junction nucleotides: 10. In nucleotides, the CDR3 is TGTGCCAGCAGTTACCTAATCGGGACTAGTGGGGAGACCCAGTACTTC. This translates into CASSYLIGTSGETQYF.

This sequence joins TRBV7-8 and TRBJ2-7; TRBD2 aligns across 12 bases. V trimming: 5 bases; J trimming: 2 bases; junction bases outside the gene matches: 16. Germline-derived CDR1 and CDR2 are SGHVS and FQNEAQ. The CDR3 contains 19 residues. The CDR3 sequence: CASSPELAGGPPTPYEQYF. Here the CDR3 DNA reads TGTGCCAGCAGCCCCGAACTAGCGGGGGGCCCCCCCACTCCCTACGAGCAGTACTTC.

The chain recombines TRBV27 with TRBJ2-2; TRBD1 aligns across 8 bases. The junction had 11 bases not matched to a gene; V was cut back by 6 bases and J by 2 bases. This CDR3 has 17 amino acids. CDR1 MNHEY and CDR2 SMNVEV come from the germline V gene (reference sequence). The CDR3 DNA is TGTGCCAGCAGCCAGGGGGCCGACCACCTAAACACCGGGGAGCTGTTTTTT. It translates to CASSQGADHLNTGELFF.

The rearrangement links TRBV11-3 to TRBJ2-3; 12 positions agree with TRBD2. V shed 5 bases and J 3 bases; nucleotides not matched to a gene: 3. The length of the CDR3 is 15 residues. CDR1 and CDR2 (germline): SGHNT, YENEEA. CDR3 sequence (DNA): TGTGCCAGCAGCCCTAGCGGGGGGGCAACAGATACGCAGTATTTT. It specifies CASSPSGGATDTQYF. Filled out from reference TRBV11-3 and TRBJ2-3, the complete variable domain reads EAGVVQSPRYKIIEKKQPVAFWCNPISGHNTLYWYLQNLGQGPELLIRYENEEAVDDSQLPKDRFSAERLKGVDSTLKIQPAELGDSAVYLCASSPSGGATDTQYFGPGTRLTVL.

The V call is TRBV10-3, the J call TRBJ1-2; D is uncertain. From germline, CDR1 is ENHRY and CDR2 SYGVKD. The CDR3 extends over 14 amino acids. The V gene lost 3 bases and the J gene lost 6 bases, with 14 bases spanning the gap. In DNA, the CDR3 is TGTGCCATCAGTGATGACATGATTGGGGATGGCTACACCTTC. It is translated as CAISDDMIGDGYTF.

The chain has TRBV27 and TRBJ2-7; 7 bases match TRBD2. Germline V CDR1 and CDR2: MNHEY, SMNVEV (reference sequence). CDR3 length: 13 residues. V dropped 4 bases and J dropped 9; count of bases not matched to a gene: 9. CDR3 nucleotides: TGTGCCAGCAGTTCGACTATATGGGGGGGGCAGTACTTC. Encoded protein: CASSSTIWGGQYF.

Concerning this clone itself: Other nucleotide sequences in the sample specify the same CDR3. This chain links TRBV6-5 with TRBJ2-1; tentative D call: TRBD2 (5 bases). The CDR3 spans 13 residues. Germline CDR1 MNHEY, CDR2 SVGAGI. V was trimmed by 0 bases and J by 9 bases, leaving 9 bases between them. CDR3 nucleotides: TGTGCCAGCAGTTACTCGAGGGTGGGTGAGCAGTTCTTC. Its protein product is CASSYSRVGEQFF.

This chain uses TRBV2 with TRBJ1-2; the D gene is possibly TRBD1 (6 bases). The V end was cut by 8 bases, the J end by 7 bases, with 14 bases between. CDR1 is SNHLY and CDR2 is FYNNEI in the germline V gene. CDR3 size: 12 residues. This CDR3 is CASRTQGLGYTF. The CDR3 DNA reads TGTGCCAGCCGTACGCAGGGGCTTGGCTACACCTTC.

This clone was recorded only once. V usage is TRBV27 and J usage is TRBJ2-2; no reliable D call. V lost 1 base and J lost 0, with 6 bases in between. Germline-derived CDR1 and CDR2 are MNHEY and SMNVEV (reference sequence). This CDR3 comprises 15 residues. CDR3 DNA: TGTGCCAGCAGTTTATTGCCATCGAACACCGGGGAGCTGTTTTTT. Translating gives CASSLLPSNTGELFF.

This rearrangement joins TRBV7-9 to TRBJ2-7; TRBD1 might be the D (5 bases). This CDR3 is built from 13 residues. Germline loops: CDR1 SEHNR, CDR2 FQNEAQ (reference sequence). Between the trimmed V and J ends, which lost 3 bases and 7 bases, there was a span of 13 bases. In nucleotides, the CDR3 is TGTGCCAGCAGCTTCACAGGTTCTGGGGAGCAGTACTTC. This encodes CASSFTGSGEQYF.

Only one count was recorded for this clone. J is TRBJ1-5 and V is TRBV7-9, with D perhaps TRBD1 (5 bases). CDR3 length: 15 amino acids. Germline V gives CDR1 SEHNR, CDR2 FQNEAQ (reference sequence). V lost 1 base to trimming and J lost 1 base, with 8 bases between them. CDR3 bases: TGTGCCAGCAGCTTAGGGGGCGTAAGCAATCAGCCCCAGCATTTT. Translating it yields CASSLGGVSNQPQHF.

The chain couples TRBV6-5 to TRBJ1-1, with 7 bases that match TRBD1. This CDR3 comprises 14 residues. Germline V CDR1 and CDR2: MNHEY, SVGAGI. V was pared by 5 bases and J by 3 bases, with 6 bases of the junction left unmatched. The CDR3 sequence is CASSSRGGYTEAFF. In DNA, the CDR3 is TGTGCCAGCAGTAGCAGGGGGGGTTACACTGAAGCTTTCTTT.

The chain is built from TRBV13 and TRBJ1-2; unclear D gene. Germline V gene sequence: CDR1 PRHDT, CDR2 FYEKMQ (reference sequence). The CDR3 is made up of 14 amino acids. The ends were cut back, 3 bases at V and 3 bases at J, with 11 bases in the middle. Written as DNA, the CDR3 is TGTGCCAGCAGCTTGGTCCCGGGAGACTATGGCTACACCTTC. This encodes CASSLVPGDYGYTF.

This clone was detected only once. The chain joins TRBV6-1 to TRBJ1-2; D is ambiguous. V dropped 3 bases and J dropped 1 base, with 6 bases sitting between them. Germline CDR1 reads MNHNS; CDR2 reads SASEGT. This CDR3 contains 13 residues. The CDR3 here is CASSDSLNYGYTF. The DNA for the CDR3 is TGTGCCAGCAGTGACAGCCTTAACTATGGCTACACCTTC.

In the case of this clone: The sample holds other DNA sequences that translate to the same CDR3. This chain connects TRBV5-6 to TRBJ2-7; no clear D. CDR3 length: 12 amino acids. From germline, CDR1 is SGHDT and CDR2 YYEEEE. The ends were cut back, 3 bases at V and 2 bases at J, with 6 bases in the middle. The chain's CDR3 is CASSSGPYEQYF. The CDR3 bases are TGTGCCAGCAGCTCCGGGCCCTACGAGCAGTACTTC.

The genes are TRBV30 and TRBJ2-7; D is ambiguous. V dropped 0 bases and J dropped 9 bases, with 27 bases sitting between them. Germline assignment: CDR1 GTSNPN and CDR2 SVGIG (reference sequence). The CDR3 totals 17 residues. The CDR3 DNA sequence: TGTGCCTGGAGTGTACCCGCCCGCAGGTTGGCTACGGTCGGGCAGTACTTC. It translates to CAWSVPARRLATVGQYF.

This chain joins TRBV6-6 and TRBJ1-2; no definite D call. Looked up from germline, CDR1 is MNHNY and CDR2 is SVGAGI (reference sequence). The CDR3 extends over 15 amino acids. The V and J ends lost 0 bases and 4 bases respectively, with 12 bases between them. In DNA form, the CDR3 reads TGTGCCAGCAGTTACTCGATCGTTGCCGGCTATGGCTACACCTTC. Encoded protein: CASSYSIVAGYGYTF.

The genes are TRBV2 and TRBJ2-2, with 7 bases that match TRBD2. This CDR3 region has 12 residues. The V and J ends lost 8 bases and 6 bases, in that order; junction bases with no gene match: 3. Germline V gene data show CDR1 as SNHLY and CDR2 as FYNNEI. Written as DNA, the CDR3 is TGTGCCAGCTCGCGGGAGTCCGGGGAGCTGTTTTTT. Amino acid sequence: CASSRESGELFF.

The chain carries TRBV28 and TRBJ1-2, with no clear D. The germline CDR1 and CDR2 sequences are MDHEN and SYDVKM. There are 15 residues in the CDR3. With 4 bases removed from V and 1 base from J, the gap between germline ends came to 13 bases. CDR3 amino acids: CASSSPSEDNYGYTF. The CDR3 DNA reads as TGTGCCAGCAGTTCCCCCAGCGAAGATAACTATGGCTACACCTTC.